This entry features one T cell receptor (beta chain) sequence. Antigen specificity is unknown. This sample was included in a study of PD-L1 blockade in urothelial cancer. Study-level background: Per blood sample, T cells had a median of about 150,000. Notes on the study in general: Greater 3-week expansion of tumor-associated blood clones was recorded for durable-benefit patients.

Germline values: CDR1 SGHVS, CDR2 FNYEAQ. The junction had 4 bases not matched to a gene; V was cut back by 1 base and J by 4 bases. The CDR3 has 15 residues. The repertoire was sequenced with immunoSEQ multiplex PCR; TCRdb's copy has only in-frame clones and lacks some. Among about 95,000 clones listed, around 90% were seen once. As for time point: pretreatment peripheral blood. The receptor was isolated from a man in his fifties or sixties with urothelial cancer. The rearrangement joins TRBV7-6 to TRBJ2-7, with 10 bases fitting TRBD1. The specimen comprised PBMCs, sampled around atezolizumab (anti-PD-L1) treatment. CDR3 residues: CASSLEDRGRYEQYF. DNA of the CDR3: TGTGCCAGCAGCTTAGAGGACAGGGGGAGGTACGAGCAGTACTTC. The variable domain in full, with the rest retrieved from reference TRBV7-6 and TRBJ2-7, is GAGVSQSPRYKVTKRGQDVALRCDPISGHVSLYWYRQALGQGPEFLTYFNYEAQQDKSGLPNDRFSAERPEGSISTLTIQRTEQRDSAMYRCASSLEDRGRYEQYFGPGTRLTVT.